This T cell receptor beta chain was sequenced in a study of T cells in Graves' hyperthyroidism and ophthalmopathy (dated by TCRdb to between 2019 and 2020). About the full investigation: Peripheral blood was sampled at the time of initial diagnosis, prior to any treatment. A discovery cohort of about a hundred patients, fewer than 50 with Graves' ophthalmopathy and over 55 with stable Graves' hyperthyroidism, was used to find distinguishing TCR V-J signatures. Whether ophthalmopathy could be predicted prospectively was tested in an independent validation cohort made up of roughly 19 hyperthyroidism patients plus 17 patients who later progressed to ophthalmopathy. The approximately 98 discovery patients were randomly divided into training and test sets at a 7:3 ratio. The study also compared thyroid tissue and blood T-cell repertoires from 5 to 7 Graves' hyperthyroidism patients. After sampling, hyperthyroidism patients received methimazole starting at 30 mg daily, and ophthalmopathy patients received high-dose intravenous methylprednisolone. The paper reports TCR Vbeta CDR3 sequencing of approximately 130 peripheral blood samples: around 45 ophthalmopathy, some 80 hyperthyroidism and roughly 17 progressor patients. Paper-wide results and their limitations: Ophthalmopathy was separated from stable hyperthyroidism by a 13 V-J signature model, with 87.88% sensitivity and about 81% specificity obtained in cross-validation and 80%/75% obtained in testing. Blood samples also contained most of the expanded thyroid clonotypes (frequency above 0.001), which suggests that blood repertoires may reflect thyroid immune responses. No statistical method was used to fix the sample size in advance, and group allocation was not hidden from the investigators. During validation, the model predicted progression to ophthalmopathy a median of approximately 7 months ahead of onset, with almost 71% sensitivity and more than 72% specificity.

For this clonotype: Its antigen is not yet known. Base qualities are not recorded, but no much larger clone differs from it by a single base.

The germline V gene provides CDR1 SQVTM and CDR2 ANQGSEA. From the cysteine through the phenylalanine, the CDR3 covers 13 amino acids. Just CDR3 DNA is preserved here, 39 bases in frame from base 1. The trim is 3 bases for V and 3 bases for J, with a gap of 11 bases between the germline ends. The TCR beta CDR3 regions were amplified from RNA transcripts. The TCR CDR3 was subjected to a first round of RT-PCR using the HTBI primer set and the Qiagen OneStep RT-PCR kit. Libraries were constructed in a second round of multiplex PCR, after which size selection and purification were carried out. The libraries were sequenced on an Illumina HiSeq2000 using paired-end 100 bp reads. As for how the authors treated the data: SOAPnuke was used to process the raw data, with reads discarded if the reads contained adapters or uncalled bases, had a mean Phred below 15, or lacked an exact constant-primer or identifier match. High-quality paired reads were merged using COPE v1.2.5, and each unique nucleotide sequence was defined as a clonotype. MiTCR v1.1 was used to align clonotypes to the IMGT TRBV, TRBD and TRBJ reference segments. Analysis was restricted to V-J combinations with a frequency above 0.0001, which covered 99% to 99.2% of repertoires. A TCS score was defined as the ratio between F50 (clonal expansion) and ExV (chaos), using BLOSUM62-based TCRdist between CDR3 peptides within each V-J. Welch's t-statistics and random forest reduced 500 to 550 V-J features to some 14, which were used in a naive Bayes classifier (R e1071). TCRdb reworked the public reads: Q25 trimming with fastp, MiXCR clone assembly, productive beta chains retained. Every entry covers one CDR3 protein and lists the most common genes and DNA from its rows. TCRdb's processing, not the authors', yielded these V and J calls. Across this sample there are a few hundred thousand distinct CDR3 sequences, with approximately 15% seen only once. In total, the top ten clones hold roughly 3.3% of the sample.

Ophthalmopathy patients had moderately to severely active disease, Clinical Activity Score of at least 3, NOSPECS grade of at least 4, and duration under 3 months. Any patient with an uncontrolled infection, another autoimmune disease, pregnancy or lactation was excluded. Diagnoses were based on clinical symptoms, serum thyroxine and TRAb, thyroid ultrasound and orbital computed tomography. Ficoll-Paque density gradient centrifugation was used to isolate PBMCs from approximately 11 ml of fresh peripheral blood. Trizol reagent was used to extract total RNA, and RNA quality was then checked on an Agilent 2100 Bioanalyzer.

Sequencing input: blood. The sequence joins TRBV29-1 to TRBJ1-1; the D gene remains uncertain. This receptor was obtained from a woman between 35 and 50 years old with Graves' ophthalmopathy. The CDR3 in this case is CSVDRGADTEAFF. The DNA sequence is given as TGCAGCGTTGACCGGGGAGCCGACACTGAAGCTTTCTTT.